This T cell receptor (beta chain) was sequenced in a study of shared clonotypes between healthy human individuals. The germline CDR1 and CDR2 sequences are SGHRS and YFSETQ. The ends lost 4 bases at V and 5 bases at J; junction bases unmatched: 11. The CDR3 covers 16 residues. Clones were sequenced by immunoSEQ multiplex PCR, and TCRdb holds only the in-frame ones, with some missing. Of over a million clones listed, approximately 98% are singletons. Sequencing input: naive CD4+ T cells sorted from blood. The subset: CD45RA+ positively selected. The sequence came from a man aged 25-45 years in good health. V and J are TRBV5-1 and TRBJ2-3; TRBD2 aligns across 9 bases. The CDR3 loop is CASSPIIAGEGDTQYF. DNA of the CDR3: TGCGCCAGCAGCCCCATAATAGCGGGAGAGGGAGATACGCAGTATTTT. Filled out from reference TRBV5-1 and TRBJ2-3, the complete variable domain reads KAGVTQTPRYLIKTRGQQVTLSCSPISGHRSVSWYQQTPGQGLQFLFEYFSETQRNKGNFPGRFSGRQFSNSRSEMNVSTLELGDSALYLCASSPIIAGEGDTQYFGPGTRLTVL.